A selection of T cell receptor beta chains follows, all from one sample in a study of PD-1 blockade in classical Hodgkin lymphoma. Only in-frame clones appear in the TCRdb table, and some are missing; sequencing was by immunoSEQ multiplex PCR. This sample has roughly 10,000 clones, with 87% found just once. This specimen consisted of peripheral blood mononuclear cells (PBMCs), obtained before the fourth cycle of nivolumab. The origin of the receptors is a human donor with classical Hodgkin lymphoma. Each CDR3 is given with its conserved first and last residue. The D gene is left open where the match is weak. Clone size, where shown, is once, few, many, or a class for clones that have expanded.

D gene | J gene | V gene | clone size | CDR3 protein | CDR3 DNA
TRBD2 | TRBJ2-1 | TRBV5-1 | - | CASSLGGGVYNEQFF | TGCGCCAGCAGCTTGGGGGGAGGGGTTTACAATGAGCAGTTCTTC
- | TRBJ2-3 | TRBV7-2 | - | CASSLTGSSTDTQYF | TGTGCCAGCAGCTTAACGGGATCTAGCACAGATACGCAGTATTTT
- | TRBJ1-1 | TRBV7-6 | - | CASSLDGRGFAEAFF | TGTGCCAGCAGCTTAGATGGCAGGGGTTTCGCTGAAGCTTTCTTT
- | TRBJ1-5 | TRBV18 | - | CASSPLAQGNGNQPQHF | TGTGCCAGCTCACCTCTAGCACAGGGCAACGGCAATCAGCCCCAGCATTTT
TRBD1 | TRBJ1-1 | TRBV6-5 | medium-sized | CASSLGRQGEAFF | TGTGCCAGCAGTTTGGGCAGACAGGGGGAAGCTTTCTTT
- | TRBJ2-2 | TRBV6-4 | - | CASSEFPLARELFF | TGTGCCAGCAGTGAATTCCCGTTGGCCAGGGAGCTGTTTTTT
- | TRBJ2-7 | TRBV6-6 | - | CASSYPDSYEQYF | TGTGCCAGCAGTTACCCCGACAGCTACGAGCAGTACTTC
- | TRBJ1-1 | TRBV5-1 | once | CASSLGVGITEAFF | TGCGCCAGCAGCTTGGGGGTGGGAATCACTGAAGCTTTCTTT
TRBD2 | TRBJ2-3 | TRBV10-2 | once | CASSNGLAGGRGDTDTQYF | TGCGCCAGCAGCAACGGATTAGCGGGGGGCAGAGGGGACACAGATACGCAGTATTTT
TRBD2 | TRBJ2-3 | TRBV6-5 | - | CATQDSSSGAHTQYF | TGTGCCACCCAAGACTCCTCCAGCGGGGCTCATACGCAGTATTTT
TRBD1 | TRBJ1-1 | TRBV19 | - | CASSIPTGSLWAGQGLFNTEAFF | TGTGCCAGTAGTATACCTACTGGCAGCCTATGGGCGGGACAGGGATTGTTCAACACTGAAGCTTTCTTT
- | TRBJ1-1 | TRBV19 | few | CASSIVSETEAFF | TGTGCCAGTAGTATTGTTTCGGAGACTGAAGCTTTCTTT
TRBD2 | TRBJ2-5 | TRBV6-4 | once | CASSDLVVAGKETQYF | TGTGCCAGCAGTGACTTGGTCGTAGCGGGGAAGGAGACCCAGTACTTC
- | TRBJ2-1 | TRBV12-5 | - | CASGLVGYNEQFF | TGTGCTAGTGGTTTGGTAGGTTACAATGAGCAGTTCTTC
TRBD1 | TRBJ2-7 | TRBV5-4 | - | CASSYGQGAWGEQYF | TGTGCCAGCAGCTACGGACAGGGGGCATGGGGAGAGCAGTACTTC